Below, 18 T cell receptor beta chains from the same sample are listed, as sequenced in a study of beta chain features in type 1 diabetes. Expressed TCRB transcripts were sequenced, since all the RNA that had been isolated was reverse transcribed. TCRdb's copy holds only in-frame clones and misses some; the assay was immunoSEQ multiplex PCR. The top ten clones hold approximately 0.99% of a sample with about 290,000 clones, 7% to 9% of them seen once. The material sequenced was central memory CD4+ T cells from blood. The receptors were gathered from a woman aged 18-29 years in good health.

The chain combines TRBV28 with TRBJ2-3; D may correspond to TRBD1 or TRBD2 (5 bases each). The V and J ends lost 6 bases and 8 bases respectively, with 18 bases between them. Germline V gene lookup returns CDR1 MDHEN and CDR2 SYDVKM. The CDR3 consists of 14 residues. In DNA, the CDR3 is TGTGCCAGCAGCTCAGGGACGGGGCGGGTTACGCAGTATTTT. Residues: CASSSGTGRVTQYF.

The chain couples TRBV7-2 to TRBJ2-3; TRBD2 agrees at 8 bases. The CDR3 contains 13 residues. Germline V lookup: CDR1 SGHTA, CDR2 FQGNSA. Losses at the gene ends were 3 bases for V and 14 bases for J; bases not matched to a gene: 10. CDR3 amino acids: CASSFSRGGVPYF. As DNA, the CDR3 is TGTGCCAGCAGCTTTAGCCGGGGGGGCGTTCCGTATTTT.

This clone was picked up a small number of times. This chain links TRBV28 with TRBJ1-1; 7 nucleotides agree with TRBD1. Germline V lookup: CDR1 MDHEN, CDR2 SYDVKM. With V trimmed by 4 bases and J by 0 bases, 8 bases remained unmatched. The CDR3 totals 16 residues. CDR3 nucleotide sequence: TGTGCCAGCAGTTCCCCCGGGACAGCCTTGAACACTGAAGCTTTCTTT. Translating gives CASSSPGTALNTEAFF.

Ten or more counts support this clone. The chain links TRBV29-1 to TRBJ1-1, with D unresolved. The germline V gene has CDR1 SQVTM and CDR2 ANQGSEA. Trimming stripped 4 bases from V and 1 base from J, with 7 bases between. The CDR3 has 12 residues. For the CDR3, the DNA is TGCAGCGTTGGTTTGCGGAACACTGAAGCTTTCTTT. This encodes CSVGLRNTEAFF.

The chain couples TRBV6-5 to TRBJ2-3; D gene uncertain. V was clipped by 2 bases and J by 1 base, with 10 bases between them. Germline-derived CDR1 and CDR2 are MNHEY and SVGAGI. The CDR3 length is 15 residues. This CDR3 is CASSYVAAGTDTQYF. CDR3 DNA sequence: TGTGCCAGCAGTTACGTTGCGGCCGGCACAGATACGCAGTATTTT.

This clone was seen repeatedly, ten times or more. CDR3: CASSFGTVNSPLHF. For the CDR3, the DNA is TGTGCCAGCAGTTTCGGGACAGTAAATTCACCCCTCCACTTT. The V gene is TRBV28, the J gene TRBJ1-6; 7 nucleotides line up with TRBD1. CDR1 and CDR2 from the germline V gene are MDHEN and SYDVKM. The CDR3 totals 14 residues. The V and J ends lost 3 bases and 7 bases, in that order; junction bases with no gene match: 3.

CDR3 bases: TGTGCCAGCAGCTTAGAATACAGATACAATGAGCAGTTCTTC. Its protein product is CASSLEYRYNEQFF. The chain joins TRBV7-8 to TRBJ2-1; D unresolved. CDR1 and CDR2 from the germline V gene are SGHVS and FQNEAQ. The CDR3 is 14 amino acids. V was pared by 1 base and J by 4 bases, with 8 bases between.

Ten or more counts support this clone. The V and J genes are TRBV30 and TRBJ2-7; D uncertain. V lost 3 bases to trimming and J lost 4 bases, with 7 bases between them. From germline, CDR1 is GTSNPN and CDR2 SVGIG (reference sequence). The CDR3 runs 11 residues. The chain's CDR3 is CAWRSVYEQYF. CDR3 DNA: TGTGCCTGGAGATCGGTTTACGAGCAGTACTTC.

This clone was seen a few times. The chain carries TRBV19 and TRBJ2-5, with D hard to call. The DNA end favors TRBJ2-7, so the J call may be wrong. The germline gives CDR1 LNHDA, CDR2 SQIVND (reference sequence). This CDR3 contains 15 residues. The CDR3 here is CASSIAEQSTYEQYF. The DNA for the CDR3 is TGTGCCAGTAGTATAGCAGAACAGAGCACCTACGAGCAGTACTTC.

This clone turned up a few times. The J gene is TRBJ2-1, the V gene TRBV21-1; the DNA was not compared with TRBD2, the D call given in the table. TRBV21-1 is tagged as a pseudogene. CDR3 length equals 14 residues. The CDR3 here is CASVGLAANNEQFF. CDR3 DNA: TGTGCCAGCGTCGGACTAGCGGCCAACAATGAGCAGTTCTTC.

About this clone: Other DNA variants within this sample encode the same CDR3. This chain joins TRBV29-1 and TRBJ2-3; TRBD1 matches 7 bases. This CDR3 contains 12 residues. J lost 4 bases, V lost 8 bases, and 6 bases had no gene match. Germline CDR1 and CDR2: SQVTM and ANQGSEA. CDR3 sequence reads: CSTRQGPDTQYF. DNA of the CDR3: TGCAGCACTAGACAGGGCCCAGATACGCAGTATTTT.

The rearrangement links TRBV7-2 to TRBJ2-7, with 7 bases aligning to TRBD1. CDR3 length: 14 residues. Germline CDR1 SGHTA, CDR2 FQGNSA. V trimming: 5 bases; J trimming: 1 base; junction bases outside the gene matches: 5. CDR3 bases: TGTGCCAGCAGCCGACGGGACAGTTCCTACGAGCAGTACTTC. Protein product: CASSRRDSSYEQYF.

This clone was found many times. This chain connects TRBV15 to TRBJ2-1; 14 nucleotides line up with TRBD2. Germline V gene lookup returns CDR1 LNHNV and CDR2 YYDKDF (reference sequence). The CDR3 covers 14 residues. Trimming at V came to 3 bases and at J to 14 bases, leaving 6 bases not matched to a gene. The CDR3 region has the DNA TGTGCCACCAGCAGGCCGACTAGCGGGGGGGATAAGTTCTTC. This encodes CATSRPTSGGDKFF. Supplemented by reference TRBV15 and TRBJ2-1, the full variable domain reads DAMVIQNPRYQVTQFGKPVTLSCSQTLNHNVMYWYQQKSSQAPKLLFHYYDKDFNNEADTPDNFQSRRPNTSFCFLDIRSPGLGDTAMYLCATSRPTSGGDKFFGPGTRLTVL.

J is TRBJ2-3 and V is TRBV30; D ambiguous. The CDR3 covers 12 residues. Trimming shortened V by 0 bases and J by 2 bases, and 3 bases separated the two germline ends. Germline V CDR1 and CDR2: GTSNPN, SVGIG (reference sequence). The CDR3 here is CAWSVTTDTQYF. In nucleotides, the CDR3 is TGTGCCTGGAGTGTTACCACAGATACGCAGTATTTT.

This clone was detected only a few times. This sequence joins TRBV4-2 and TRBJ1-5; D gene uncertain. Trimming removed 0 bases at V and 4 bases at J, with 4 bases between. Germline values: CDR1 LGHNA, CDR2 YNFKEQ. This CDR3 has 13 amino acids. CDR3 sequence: CASSQDTNQPQHF. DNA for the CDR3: TGTGCCAGCAGCCAAGACACAAATCAGCCCCAGCATTTT.

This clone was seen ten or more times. This chain's CDR3 is CASSFWGGHEQYV. The CDR3 nucleotides are TGTGCCAGCAGCTTCTGGGGTGGTCACGAGCAGTACGTC. This chain uses TRBV7-3 with TRBJ2-7; D gene ambiguous. The V gene's germline CDR1 is SGHTA and CDR2 FQGTGA. This CDR3 has 13 residues. V gave up 3 bases and J gave up 5 bases, with 11 bases separating them.

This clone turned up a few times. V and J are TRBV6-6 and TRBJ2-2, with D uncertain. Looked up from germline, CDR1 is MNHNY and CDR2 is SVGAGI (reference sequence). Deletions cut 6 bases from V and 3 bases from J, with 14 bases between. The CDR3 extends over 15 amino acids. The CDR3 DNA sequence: TGTGCCAGCAGAACCGCCTCTGGGGACACCGGGGAGCTGTTTTTT. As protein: CASRTASGDTGELFF.

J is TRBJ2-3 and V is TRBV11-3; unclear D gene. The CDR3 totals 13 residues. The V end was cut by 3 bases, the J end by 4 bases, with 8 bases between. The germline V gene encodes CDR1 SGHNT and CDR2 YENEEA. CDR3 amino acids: CASSFSWPDTQYF. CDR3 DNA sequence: TGTGCCAGCAGCTTTAGCTGGCCAGATACGCAGTATTTT.